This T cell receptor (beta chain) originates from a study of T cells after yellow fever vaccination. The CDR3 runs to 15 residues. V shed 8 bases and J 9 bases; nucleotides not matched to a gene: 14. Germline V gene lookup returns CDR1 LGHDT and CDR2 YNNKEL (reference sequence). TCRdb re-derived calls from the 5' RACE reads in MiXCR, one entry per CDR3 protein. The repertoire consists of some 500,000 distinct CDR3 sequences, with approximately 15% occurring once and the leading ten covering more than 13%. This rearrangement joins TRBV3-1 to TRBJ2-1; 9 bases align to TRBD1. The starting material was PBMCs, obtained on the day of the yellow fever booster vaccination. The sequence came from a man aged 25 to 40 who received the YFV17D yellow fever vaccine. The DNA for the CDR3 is TGTGCCAGCTGCCCCTCCGGGACAGGGCGTGGTGAGCAGTTCTTC. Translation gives CASCPSGTGRGEQFF.